The 2 T cell receptor beta chains below all came from one sample that was sequenced in a study of cytomegalovirus exposure and HLA in healthy donors. Clones were sequenced by immunoSEQ multiplex PCR, and TCRdb holds only the in-frame ones, with some missing. The table lists 200,000 to 250,000 clones, approximately 88% of them singletons. Sequencing was carried out using PBMCs. The receptor source for this set is a woman in her thirties in good health and CMV-seropositive.

This clone was counted between two and nine times. The CDR3 is CAWIRDIYSNQPQHF. CDR3 nucleotides: TGTGCCTGGATCCGGGACATTTATAGCAATCAGCCCCAGCATTTT. The V and J genes are TRBV30 and TRBJ1-5; the D gene is possibly TRBD1 (6 bases). Deletions cut 4 bases from V and 0 bases from J, with 13 bases between. Germline V gene sequence: CDR1 GTSNPN, CDR2 SVGIG (reference sequence). The CDR3 consists of 15 residues.

A single count supports this clone. The rearrangement joins TRBV4-1 to TRBJ2-1; perhaps TRBD2 as D (5 bases). The CDR3 loop spans 14 amino acids. Germline V CDR1 and CDR2: MGHRA, YSYEKL. V was cut by 1 base and J by 3 bases, with 7 bases left in between. CDR3 sequence: CASSQVGLYNEQFF. CDR3 nucleotide sequence: TGCGCCAGCAGCCAAGTCGGACTCTACAATGAGCAGTTCTTC.